This T cell receptor (beta chain) was obtained from a study of identical twins. Study results and caveats: The study found excess low generation probability among twin-shared out-of-frame alpha sequences.

V gave up 6 bases and J gave up 1 base, with 15 bases separating them. The CDR3 runs to 15 residues. TCRdb processed the 5' RACE reads anew with MiXCR; each CDR3 protein has one entry. Here the sample spans over 600,000 distinct CDR3 sequences, approximately 21% being singletons. A note on this clonotype: Its antigen is currently unknown.

The same specimen was also included in a second study, on T cells expressing NK-cell markers.

The receptor was derived from a woman aged 18-30 years in good health. V and J are TRBV12-3 or TRBV12-4 and TRBJ2-5, with no clear D. The sequenced material came from PBMCs. CDR3 in DNA: TGTGCCAGCAGACCTCCTCCGACGGTCCAAGAGACCCAGTACTTC. Translation gives CASRPPPTVQETQYF.